This is a list of T cell receptor beta chains from one sample in a study of T cell responses to AZD1222 COVID-19 vaccine. Here immunoSEQ multiplex PCR was the method, and the copy in TCRdb shows in-frame clones only, minus some. The sample consists of roughly 100,000 clones, roughly 91% of them appearing once. The sequenced sample was peripheral blood, obtained on day 0 of AZD1222 vaccination. These receptors were obtained from an adult in good health. Each CDR3 is given with its conserved first and last residue. D genes are given only for firm matches. Clone size, where shown, is once, few, many, or a class for clones that have expanded.

j_gene: TRBJ1-5
v_gene: TRBV6-1
abundance: -
len: 12
d_gene: -
CDR3nt: TGTGCCAGCAGTGAGATAAATCAGCCCCAGCATTTT
CDR3aa: CASSEINQPQHF

j_gene: TRBJ2-1
v_gene: TRBV27
abundance: -
len: 13
d_gene: -
CDR3nt: TGTGCCAGCAGTTTATCTGCCAGGGAGGATCAGTTCTTC
CDR3aa: CASSLSAREDQFF

j_gene: TRBJ1-5
v_gene: TRBV5-5
abundance: -
len: 14
d_gene: -
CDR3nt: TGTGCCAGCAGCCTGACAGACGCCAATCAGCCCCAGCATTTT
CDR3aa: CASSLTDANQPQHF

j_gene: TRBJ2-1
v_gene: TRBV7-2
abundance: -
len: 14
d_gene: -
CDR3nt: TGTGCCAGCAGCTTAAATTCGGGTTACAATGAGCAGTTCTTC
CDR3aa: CASSLNSGYNEQFF

j_gene: TRBJ2-5
v_gene: TRBV15
abundance: -
len: 16
d_gene: -
CDR3nt: TGTGCCACCAGCAGAGATAGGCAGGGGATAGGAGAGACCCAGTACTTC
CDR3aa: CATSRDRQGIGETQYF

j_gene: TRBJ1-5
v_gene: TRBV2
abundance: -
len: 17
d_gene: -
CDR3nt: TGTGCCAGCAGTGAAGAGGTCAATATAGAGGGCAATCAGCCCCAGCATTTT
CDR3aa: CASSEEVNIEGNQPQHF

j_gene: TRBJ2-5
v_gene: TRBV7-6
abundance: -
len: 14
d_gene: TRBD1
CDR3nt: TGTGCCAGCAGCTTAGGGACAGGGGGTGAGACCCAGTACTTC
CDR3aa: CASSLGTGGETQYF

j_gene: TRBJ1-4
v_gene: TRBV15
abundance: -
len: 15
d_gene: -
CDR3nt: TGTGCCACCAGCAGAGATCCAAGAACTAATGAAAAACTGTTTTTT
CDR3aa: CATSRDPRTNEKLFF

j_gene: TRBJ2-2
v_gene: TRBV9
abundance: -
len: 14
d_gene: -
CDR3nt: TGTGCCAGCAGCCTACGAGGGGGGACCGGGGAGCTGTTTTTT
CDR3aa: CASSLRGGTGELFF

j_gene: TRBJ2-7
v_gene: TRBV6-6
abundance: -
len: 15
d_gene: TRBD2
CDR3nt: TGTGCCAGCAATCAGAAACTAGCGGGAGGATACGAGCAGTACTTC
CDR3aa: CASNQKLAGGYEQYF

j_gene: TRBJ1-1
v_gene: TRBV7-2
abundance: -
len: 14
d_gene: -
CDR3nt: TGTGCCAGCAGCCTGGACGGTCCGGACACTGAAGCTTTCTTT
CDR3aa: CASSLDGPDTEAFF

j_gene: TRBJ2-1
v_gene: TRBV10-1
abundance: -
len: 17
d_gene: -
CDR3nt: TGCGCCAGCAGCGCTGAAGGGGCGGGTCGGTCCTACAATGAGCAGTTCTTC
CDR3aa: CASSAEGAGRSYNEQFF

j_gene: TRBJ2-3
v_gene: TRBV7-2
abundance: -
len: 13
d_gene: -
CDR3nt: TGTGCCAGCAGCACCTCGGGGGCAGATACGCAGTATTTT
CDR3aa: CASSTSGADTQYF

j_gene: TRBJ2-7
v_gene: TRBV7-2
abundance: -
len: 16
d_gene: TRBD1
CDR3nt: TGTGCCAGCAGCTCCCGACAGGGACCGTCGATCTACGAGCAGTACTTC
CDR3aa: CASSSRQGPSIYEQYF

j_gene: TRBJ1-5
v_gene: TRBV6-1
abundance: -
len: 15
d_gene: -
CDR3nt: TGTGCCAGCAGTGAGGGGCCTCACAAAACCCAGCCCCAGCATTTT
CDR3aa: CASSEGPHKTQPQHF

j_gene: TRBJ1-2
v_gene: TRBV19
abundance: -
len: 12
d_gene: -
CDR3nt: TGTGCCAGTAGTCCCCACGCCCAGGGCTACACCTTC
CDR3aa: CASSPHAQGYTF

j_gene: TRBJ1-5
v_gene: TRBV28
abundance: once
len: 12
d_gene: -
CDR3nt: TGTGCCAGCAGTTTCCCCGGGGGACAAGGGCATTTT
CDR3aa: CASSFPGGQGHF

j_gene: TRBJ1-5
v_gene: TRBV2
abundance: -
len: 15
d_gene: -
CDR3nt: TGTGCCAGCAGTCGGAGAGGGGGAGAGGGACAGCCCCAGCATTTT
CDR3aa: CASSRRGGEGQPQHF

j_gene: TRBJ2-4
v_gene: TRBV7-9
abundance: -
len: 14
d_gene: -
CDR3nt: TGTGCCAGCAGCTACGCGGGCAGGGGGGACATTCAGTACTTC
CDR3aa: CASSYAGRGDIQYF

j_gene: TRBJ1-1
v_gene: TRBV7-3
abundance: -
len: 17
d_gene: -
CDR3nt: TGTGCCAGCAGCTTAGAAGGACGGCTTCTGATGAACACTGAAGCTTTCTTT
CDR3aa: CASSLEGRLLMNTEAFF

j_gene: TRBJ2-7
v_gene: TRBV6-2/TRBV6-3
abundance: -
len: 14
d_gene: TRBD1
CDR3nt: TGTGCCAGCAGTTACTCCGTGACAGGGTACGAGCAGTACTTC
CDR3aa: CASSYSVTGYEQYF

j_gene: TRBJ2-7
v_gene: TRBV7-3
abundance: -
len: 16
d_gene: -
CDR3nt: TGTGCCAGCAGCCTCTGGGGCCAGTGGGGAACCTACGAGCAGTACTTC
CDR3aa: CASSLWGQWGTYEQYF

j_gene: TRBJ1-1
v_gene: TRBV10-2
abundance: -
len: 15
d_gene: -
CDR3nt: TGCGCCAGCAGTGAGAGGGCGATGGTGAACACTGAAGCTTTCTTT
CDR3aa: CASSERAMVNTEAFF